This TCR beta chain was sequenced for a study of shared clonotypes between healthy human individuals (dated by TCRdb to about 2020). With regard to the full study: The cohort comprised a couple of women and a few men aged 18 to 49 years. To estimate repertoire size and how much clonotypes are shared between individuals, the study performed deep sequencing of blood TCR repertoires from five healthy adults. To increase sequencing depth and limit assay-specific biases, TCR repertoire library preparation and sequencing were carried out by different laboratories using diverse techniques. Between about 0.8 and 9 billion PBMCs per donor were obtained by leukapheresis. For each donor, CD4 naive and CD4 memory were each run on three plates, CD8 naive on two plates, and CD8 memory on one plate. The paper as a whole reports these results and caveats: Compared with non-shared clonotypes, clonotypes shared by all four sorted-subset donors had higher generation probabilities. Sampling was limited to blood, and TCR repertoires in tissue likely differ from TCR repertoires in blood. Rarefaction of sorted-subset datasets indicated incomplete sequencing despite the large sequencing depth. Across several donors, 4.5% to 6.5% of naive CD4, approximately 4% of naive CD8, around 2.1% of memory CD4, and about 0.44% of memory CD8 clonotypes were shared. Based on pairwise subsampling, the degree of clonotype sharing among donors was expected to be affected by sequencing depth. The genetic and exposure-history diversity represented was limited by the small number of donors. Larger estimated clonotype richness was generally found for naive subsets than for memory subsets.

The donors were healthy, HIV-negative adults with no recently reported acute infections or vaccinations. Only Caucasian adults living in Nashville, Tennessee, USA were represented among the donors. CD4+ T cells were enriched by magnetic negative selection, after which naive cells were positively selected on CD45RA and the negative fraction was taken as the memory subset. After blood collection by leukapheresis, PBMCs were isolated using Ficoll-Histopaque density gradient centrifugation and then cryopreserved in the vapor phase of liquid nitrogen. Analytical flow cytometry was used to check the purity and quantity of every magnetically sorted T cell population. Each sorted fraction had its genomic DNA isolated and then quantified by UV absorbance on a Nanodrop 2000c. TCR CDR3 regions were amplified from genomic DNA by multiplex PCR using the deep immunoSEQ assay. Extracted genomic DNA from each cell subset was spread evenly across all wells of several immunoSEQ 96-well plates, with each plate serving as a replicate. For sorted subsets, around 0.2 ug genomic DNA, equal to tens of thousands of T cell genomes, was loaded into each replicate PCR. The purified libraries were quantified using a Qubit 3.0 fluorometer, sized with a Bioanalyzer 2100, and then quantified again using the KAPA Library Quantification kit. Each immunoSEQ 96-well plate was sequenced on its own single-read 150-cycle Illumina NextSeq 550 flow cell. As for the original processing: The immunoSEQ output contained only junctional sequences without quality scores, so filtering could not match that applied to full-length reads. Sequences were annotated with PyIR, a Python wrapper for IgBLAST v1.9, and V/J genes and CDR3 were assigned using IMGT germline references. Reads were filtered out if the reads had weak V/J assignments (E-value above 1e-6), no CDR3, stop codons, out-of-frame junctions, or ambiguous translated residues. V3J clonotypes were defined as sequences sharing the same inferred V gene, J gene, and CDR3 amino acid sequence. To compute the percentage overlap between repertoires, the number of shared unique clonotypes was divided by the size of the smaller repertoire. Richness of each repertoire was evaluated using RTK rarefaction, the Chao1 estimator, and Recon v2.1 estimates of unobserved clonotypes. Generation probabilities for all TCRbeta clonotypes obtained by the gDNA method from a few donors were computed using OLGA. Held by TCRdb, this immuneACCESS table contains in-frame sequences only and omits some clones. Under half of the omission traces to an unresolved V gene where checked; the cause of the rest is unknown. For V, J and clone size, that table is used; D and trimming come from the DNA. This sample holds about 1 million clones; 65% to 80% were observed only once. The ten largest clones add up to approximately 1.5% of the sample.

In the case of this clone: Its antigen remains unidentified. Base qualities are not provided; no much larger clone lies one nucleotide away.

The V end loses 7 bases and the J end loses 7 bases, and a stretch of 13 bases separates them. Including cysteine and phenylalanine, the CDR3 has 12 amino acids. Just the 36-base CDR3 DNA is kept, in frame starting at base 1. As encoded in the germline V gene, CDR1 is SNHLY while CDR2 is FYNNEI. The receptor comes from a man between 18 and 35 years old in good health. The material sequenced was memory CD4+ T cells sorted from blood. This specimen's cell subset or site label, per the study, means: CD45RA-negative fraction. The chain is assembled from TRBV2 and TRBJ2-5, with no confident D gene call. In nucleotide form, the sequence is TGTGCCAGCAAACCCCGGGTGGGGACCCAGTACTTC. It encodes CASKPRVGTQYF.